The present T cell receptor beta chain was sequenced within a study of T cell responses to AZD1222 COVID-19 vaccine. Overall study: The analysis combined second doses at about 4 or about 12 weeks. Study-wide results and caveats: A reported finding is that nearly half of spike-specific TCRs target unmutated variant regions. Donors in the cohort were predominantly white British and more often female, and clonal diversity was possibly underestimated. Spike-wide vaccine-associated CD4 TCRs dominated at 160-218 and 743-854.

From germline, CDR1 is MDHEN and CDR2 SYDVKM. Trimming removed 3 bases from V and 8 bases from J, with 13 bases in between. There are 13 residues in the CDR3. The table came from immunoSEQ multiplex PCR; TCRdb's copy has only in-frame clones and leaves some out. Counted here are roughly 60,000 clones, roughly 82% occurring once; the ten biggest clones make up 15% to 20%. Details on this clone: The antigen remains unidentified.

The sample in question was peripheral blood, obtained on day 0 of AZD1222 vaccination. This chain links TRBV28 with TRBJ1-2, with D unclear. This clonotype was sampled from an adult in good health. The CDR3 here is CASSFIFGHGYTF. The CDR3, as DNA: TGTGCCAGCAGTTTCATCTTCGGGCACGGCTACACCTTC.